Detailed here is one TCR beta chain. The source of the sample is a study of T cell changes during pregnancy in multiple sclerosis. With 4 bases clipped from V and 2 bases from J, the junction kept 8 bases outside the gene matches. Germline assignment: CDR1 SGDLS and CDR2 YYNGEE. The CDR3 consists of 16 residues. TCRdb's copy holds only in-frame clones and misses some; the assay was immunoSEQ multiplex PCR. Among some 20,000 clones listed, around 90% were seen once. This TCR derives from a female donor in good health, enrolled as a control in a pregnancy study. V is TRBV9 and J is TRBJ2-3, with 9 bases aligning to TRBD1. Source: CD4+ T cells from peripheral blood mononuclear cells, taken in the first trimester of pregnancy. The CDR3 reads CASSPPGTGLTDTQYF. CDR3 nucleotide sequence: TGTGCCAGCAGCCCACCCGGGACAGGGCTCACAGATACGCAGTATTTT. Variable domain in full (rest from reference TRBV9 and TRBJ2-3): DSGVTQTPKHLITATGQRVTLRCSPRSGDLSVYWYQQSLDQGLQFLIQYYNGEERAKGNILERFSAQQFPDLHSELNLSSLELGDSALYFCASSPPGTGLTDTQYFGPGTRLTVL.